Listed here is a single TCR beta chain. These data belong to a study of T-cell reconstitution after alpha-beta-depleted transplantation in children. Unique molecular identifiers were used in preparing the TCRbeta library. Using its own MiXCR run on the PCR reads, TCRdb lists one record per CDR3 protein. This sample has about 440,000 distinct CDR3 sequences; roughly 43% occur once, and the top ten carry roughly a quarter. The J segment lost 5 bases and the V segment lost 0 bases, leaving 4 bases of the junction unmatched. This CDR3 is 14 amino acids long. From germline, CDR1 is SGHRS and CDR2 YFSETQ. The sequencing here drew on PBMCs, taken before TCRalphabeta/CD19-depleted stem cell transplant. The rearrangement joins TRBV5-1 to TRBJ2-7, with 8 bases matching TRBD1. The TCR sequence derives from a girl aged 2 to 10 with aplastic anemia, due to receive a stem cell transplant. The CDR3 here is CASSLATGGNEQYF. The CDR3 coding sequence is TGCGCCAGCAGCTTGGCTACAGGGGGGAACGAGCAGTACTTC.